The clone carrying this T cell receptor beta chain was counted many times. Its antigen is not identified. This sample is drawn from a study of molecular identifiers for immune sequencing clone quantification. Overall study context: RNA from around 20,000 or 100,000 naive CD8 cells was split five ways in replicates, with four sequenced. Study outcomes and limitations: Over 97% of CMV-specific effector molecules, but under 1% of naive ones, were in clones above 20 copies. Even with roughly 1 million naive cells present, spiked Jurkat TCR RNA from one cell was reportedly detectable.

CDR3 size: 13 residues. Germline lookup yields CDR1 MNHEY and CDR2 SVGAGI. Trimming took off 8 bases at V and 4 bases at J, with 14 bases between the two ends. TCRdb used MiXCR to reprocess the PCR reads, holding one entry per CDR3 protein. This table holds some 41,000 distinct CDR3 sequences, approximately 24% found once. Sequencing input: naive CD8+ T cells from blood, with Jurkat cell RNA spiked in. Specified subset: FACS-sorted CD8+CD4-CCR7+CD45RA+ naive T cells. This rearrangement joins TRBV6-5 to TRBJ1-2; possibly TRBD1 for D (6 bases). This clonotype originated in a human donor in good health. Some libraries in this study had Jurkat cell RNA spiked in. As DNA, the CDR3 is TGTGCCAGCTTCTCCAGGGGAGCCTATGGCTACACCTTC. Protein sequence: CASFSRGAYGYTF.